This is a list of T cell receptor beta chains from one sample in a study of T cell changes during pregnancy in multiple sclerosis. The repertoire was sequenced with immunoSEQ multiplex PCR; TCRdb's copy has only in-frame clones and lacks some. The repertoire includes under 70,000 clones, about 90% of them detected once, and roughly 0.7% sits in the top ten. The specimen was CD4+ T cells from peripheral blood mononuclear cells, collected in the first trimester of pregnancy. These receptors were obtained from a female donor with multiple sclerosis, enrolled in a pregnancy study. The CDR3 runs from the conserved cysteine through the conserved F or W. The D gene is left open where the match is weak. Where a row states a size, it is once, few, many or the class of an expanded clone; other rows omit it.

J gene | V gene | D gene | clone size | CDR3 protein | CDR3 DNA
TRBJ2-5 | TRBV11-2 | NA | NA | CASSRQNKETQYF | TGTGCCAGCAGCCGACAGAATAAAGAGACCCAGTACTTC
TRBJ1-6 | TRBV9 | NA | once | CASSPGAGPLHF | TGTGCCAGCAGCCCAGGGGCAGGTCCCCTCCACTTT
TRBJ2-7 | TRBV11-3 | NA | NA | CASSTGQTYEQYF | TGTGCCAGCAGCACCGGACAGACCTACGAGCAGTACTTC
TRBJ2-7 | TRBV5-4 | TRBD1 | NA | CASRPRGQIGKNEQYF | TGTGCCAGCCGACCAAGGGGGCAAATCGGGAAGAACGAGCAGTACTTC
TRBJ1-4 | TRBV7-5 | NA | NA | CARSPPRVLATNEKLFF | TGTGCCAGAAGCCCTCCCCGAGTCCTTGCAACTAATGAAAAACTGTTTTTT
TRBJ2-5 | TRBV6-5 | NA | NA | CASSYYRGTRQETQYF | TGTGCCAGCAGTTACTACCGGGGGACCCGCCAAGAGACCCAGTACTTC
TRBJ2-2 | TRBV10-3 | NA | NA | CAISGKDWGSTGELFF | TGTGCCATCAGTGGGAAGGACTGGGGAAGCACCGGGGAGCTGTTTTTT
TRBJ2-3 | TRBV9 | TRBD2 | NA | CASSVVWGGTDTQYF | TGTGCCAGCAGCGTAGTCTGGGGGGGGACAGATACGCAGTATTTT
TRBJ1-1 | TRBV7-3 | TRBD1 | NA | CASSQQGRTEAFF | TGTGCCAGCAGCCAACAGGGGCGCACTGAAGCTTTCTTT
TRBJ1-3 | TRBV18 | TRBD1 | NA | CASSPLETGASSGNTIYF | TGTGCCAGCTCACCTCTGGAGACAGGGGCCTCCTCTGGAAACACCATATATTTT
TRBJ1-6 | TRBV9 | TRBD1 | NA | CASSEGPGTANSPLHF | TGTGCCAGCAGCGAGGGGCCCGGGACAGCCAATTCACCCCTCCACTTT
TRBJ1-5 | TRBV15 | NA | NA | CATSPLGVYQPQHF | TGTGCCACCAGCCCTCTAGGCGTCTATCAGCCCCAGCATTTT
TRBJ2-7 | TRBV5-8 | NA | NA | CASSPTGRWPYF | TGTGCCAGCAGCCCGACAGGACGATGGCCGTACTTC
TRBJ2-3 | TRBV20-1 | TRBD2 | NA | CSADSGTRGHF | TGCAGTGCCGATTCCGGGACTAGGGGCCATTTT
TRBJ1-2 | TRBV27 | NA | NA | CASSLTGNYGYTF | TGTGCCAGCAGTTTAACGGGGAACTATGGCTACACCTTC
TRBJ2-2 | TRBV4-3 | TRBD2 | NA | CASSQDAPASGGAGWVGELFF | TGCGCCAGCAGCCAAGATGCCCCGGCTAGCGGGGGGGCTGGGTGGGTCGGGGAGCTGTTTTTT
TRBJ1-1 | TRBV18 | NA | NA | CASSHRENTEAFF | TGTGCCAGCTCGCACAGGGAGAACACTGAAGCTTTCTTT
TRBJ2-1 | TRBV6-6 | NA | NA | CASSWGEDYNEQFF | TGTGCCAGCAGTTGGGGCGAGGATTACAATGAGCAGTTCTTC
TRBJ1-3 | TRBV19 | NA | NA | CASSTAGSSGNTIYF | TGTGCCAGTAGTACCGCAGGAAGCTCTGGAAACACCATATATTTT
TRBJ2-7 | TRBV19 | TRBD1 | NA | CASSPAKGARASSYEQYF | TGTGCCAGTAGCCCGGCGAAGGGGGCCCGGGCTAGCTCCTACGAGCAGTACTTC
TRBJ1-2 | TRBV19 | TRBD1 | NA | CASINQGANYGYTF | TGTGCCAGTATCAACCAGGGGGCTAACTATGGCTACACCTTC
TRBJ1-1 | TRBV4-2 | NA | NA | CASSPTGNTEAFF | TGTGCCAGCAGCCCAACAGGGAACACTGAAGCTTTCTTT
TRBJ1-2 | TRBV19 | TRBD1 | NA | CASSYLPQGANYGYTF | TGTGCCAGTAGCTACTTACCGCAGGGGGCTAACTATGGCTACACCTTC
TRBJ1-6 | TRBV6-4 | NA | NA | CASSYRDGSPLHF | TGTGCCAGCTCATACAGGGATGGTTCACCCCTCCACTTT
TRBJ2-1 | TRBV9 | TRBD2 | NA | CASRGLAGSEFF | TGTGCCAGCAGAGGACTAGCGGGGAGCGAGTTCTTC
TRBJ2-3 | TRBV18 | NA | NA | CASSPLPSTDTQYF | TGTGCCAGCTCACCACTTCCAAGCACAGATACGCAGTATTTT
TRBJ2-6 | TRBV7-2 | NA | NA | CASSLGFNVGSGANVLTF | TGTGCCAGCAGCTTAGGTTTTAATGTGGGGAGCGGGGCCAACGTCCTGACTTTC
TRBJ1-4 | TRBV6-6 | TRBD1 | NA | CASSSDRDNEKLFF | TGTGCCAGCAGCTCCGACAGGGACAATGAAAAACTGTTTTTT
TRBJ1-4 | TRBV6-5 | TRBD1 | NA | CASSSPGQINEKLFF | TGTGCCAGCAGTTCCCCGGGACAGATTAATGAAAAACTGTTTTTT
TRBJ2-3 | TRBV2 | NA | once | CASSENQSTDTQYF | TGTGCCAGCAGTGAAAACCAGTCCACAGATACGCAGTATTTT
TRBJ2-5 | TRBV7-2 | TRBD2 | NA | CASSTLAGGRRETQYF | TGTGCCAGCAGCACCTTAGCGGGGGGGCGTAGGGAGACCCAGTACTTC